The 14 T cell receptor beta chains listed next were all sequenced from one sample in a study of blood T cells in healthy people across ages. Combining a sample-barcoded 5' primer with a J-beta primer mix, a second PCR ran for 7 to 11 cycles. TCRdb redid the calling of the 5' RACE reads with MiXCR, one entry per CDR3 protein. Of 1.5 million to 2 million distinct CDR3 sequences listed, roughly 27% are singletons. The sequenced sample was blood. The receptors derive from a young woman in good health.

The V call is TRBV5-5, the J call TRBJ2-7, with TRBD1 identical over 7 bases. V lost 4 bases, J lost 5 bases, and 15 bases stayed unmatched. CDR1 and CDR2 (germline): SGHKS, YYEKEE (reference sequence). This CDR3 has 16 residues. CDR3 residues: CASSPRPDRPHDEQYF. DNA for the CDR3: TGTGCCAGCAGCCCACGACCGGACAGGCCCCATGACGAGCAGTACTTC.

V and J are TRBV5-1 and TRBJ2-5; 8 nucleotides match TRBD1. Germline assignment: CDR1 SGHRS and CDR2 YFSETQ. V lost 4 bases and J lost 11; bases outside the gene matches: 16. CDR3 length equals 15 residues. The CDR3 sequence: CASSAGQGSYEEQYF. Written as DNA, the CDR3 is TGCGCCAGCAGCGCAGGACAGGGTTCGTACGAAGAGCAGTACTTC.

This clonotype was detected only a few times. This chain uses TRBV3-1 with TRBJ2-7; 13 positions agree with TRBD2. This CDR3 is 13 amino acids long. J lost 11 bases, V lost 4 bases, and 5 bases had no gene match. Germline V gene data show CDR1 as LGHDT and CDR2 as YNNKEL (reference sequence). The CDR3 spells CASSPGTSGTEYF. Written as DNA, the CDR3 is TGTGCCAGCAGCCCCGGGACTAGCGGGACCGAGTACTTC.

This clonotype was found a few times. The chain has TRBV5-1 and TRBJ1-2, with D perhaps TRBD1 (6 bases). Germline V gene lookup returns CDR1 SGHRS and CDR2 YFSETQ. The CDR3 totals 12 residues. V shed 5 bases and J shed 7 bases, with 12 bases lying between them. DNA for the CDR3: TGCGCCAGCAGTACAGGGTATGCTGGCTACACCTTC. This sequence encodes CASSTGYAGYTF.

This clonotype was seen at least ten times. This rearrangement joins TRBV12-3 or TRBV12-4 to TRBJ2-7, with 9 bases fitting TRBD2. This CDR3 contains 15 residues. J gave up 5 bases and V 3 bases, and 8 bases lay outside the gene matches. The CDR3 here is CASSLTSGGRNEQYF. As DNA, the CDR3 is TGTGCCAGCAGTTTGACCAGCGGGGGGAGAAACGAGCAGTACTTC.

This clonotype has only a few counts. A much larger clone is a single base away; this may be a read error. The V gene is TRBV10-2, the J gene TRBJ2-7; 10 bases are a match to TRBD2. Germline V gene data show CDR1 as WSHSY and CDR2 as SAAADI. The junction had 8 bases not matched to a gene; V was cut back by 6 bases and J by 6 bases. The CDR3 is made up of 14 amino acids. The CDR3 region is CASRASGSGAEQYF. CDR3 DNA: TGCGCCAGCAGGGCTAGCGGGAGCGGCGCCGAGCAGTACTTC.

Concerning this clonotype itself: The germline gene is not matched at one end of the junction; a read error may be the cause. CDR3 sequence reads: CASNLVQREFQFF. The DNA for the CDR3 is TGTGCCAGCAACTTAGTCCAGCGGGAGTTCCAGTTCTTC. The V and J genes are TRBV7-2 and TRBJ2-1; 8 bases align to TRBD2. In germline, CDR1 is SGHTA, CDR2 FQGNSA. This CDR3 region has 13 residues.

The chain joins TRBV20-1 to TRBJ1-4, with 7 positions matching TRBD1. CDR1 and CDR2 (germline): DFQATT, SNEGSKA (reference sequence). Unmatched junction bases numbered 7, after V lost 5 bases and J lost 10 bases. This CDR3 contains 12 residues. The CDR3 DNA is TGCAGTGCTGAGGGGACAGTGGGAAAACTGTTTTTT. Its protein is CSAEGTVGKLFF.

As regards this clonotype: One end of the junction is discordant with germline, which a read error may explain. The chain recombines TRBV24-1 with TRBJ2-2; D not resolved. Germline loops: CDR1 KGHDR, CDR2 SFDVKD. The CDR3 is 17 residues long. For the CDR3, the DNA is TGTGCCGCCAGTGATTTGTCGTCCGAGGTGTCCACCGGGGAGCTGTTTTTT. Translated: CAASDLSSEVSTGELFF.

The chain uses TRBV12-3 or TRBV12-4 and TRBJ2-5; maybe TRBD1 (6 bases). The length of the CDR3 is 15 residues. The germline V and J ends were trimmed by 5 bases and 5 bases, with 18 bases remaining between them. The CDR3 spells CASSAAGAGMETQYF. The CDR3 DNA reads as TGTGCCAGCAGTGCCGCAGGGGCTGGTATGGAGACCCAGTACTTC.

This clonotype has just a few counts. The CDR3 is CASSPRGAANEKLFF. The CDR3 bases are TGTGCCAGCAGCCCTAGGGGCGCGGCTAATGAAAAACTGTTTTTT. This rearrangement joins TRBV3-1 to TRBJ1-4; a weak D match, TRBD1 (5 bases). The CDR3 loop spans 15 amino acids. Trimming pared 4 bases from V and 3 bases from J, leaving 12 bases between. Germline V gene data show CDR1 as LGHDT and CDR2 as YNNKEL (reference sequence).

The chain has TRBV28 and TRBJ1-6; 8 bases map to TRBD1. V gave up 1 base and J gave up 4 bases; unmatched junction bases: 6. The germline V gene has CDR1 MDHEN and CDR2 SYDVKM. The CDR3 covers 17 residues. CDR3 residues: CASSLSTDRGYNSPLHF. CDR3 bases: TGTGCCAGCAGTTTATCCACTGACAGGGGATATAATTCACCCCTCCACTTT.

This clonotype was seen once. One end of the junction fails to match germline, which may point to a read error. This chain joins TRBV6-2 or TRBV6-3 and TRBJ2-4; 7 nucleotides align to TRBD1. The CDR3 totals 14 residues. Germline CDR1 reads MNHEY; CDR2 reads SVGEGT. The CDR3 DNA reads TGTGCCAGCACCGACAGGGCAGCCAAAAGCATTCAGTACTTC. The encoded protein is CASTDRAAKSIQYF.

The chain carries TRBV11-3 and TRBJ2-1, with D possibly matching TRBD2 (5 bases). V was cut by 5 bases and J by 6 bases, with 14 bases left in between. The length of the CDR3 is 14 residues. Looked up from germline, CDR1 is SGHNT and CDR2 is YENEEA. CDR3 residues: CASSPPWAGNEQFF. Here the CDR3 DNA reads TGTGCCAGCAGCCCCCCTTGGGCGGGCAATGAGCAGTTCTTC.